Listed below are T cell receptor beta chains from one sample, sequenced in a study of blood T cell repertoires in COVID-19. Sequenced by immunoSEQ multiplex PCR; TCRdb stores in-frame clones only, minus some. The sample yields over 150,000 clones, more than 65% seen once. The sequenced sample was peripheral blood. The receptors come from a human donor in a cohort sampled during active COVID-19. Each CDR3 is given with its conserved first and last residue. The D gene is left open where the match is weak. Expanded clones are given a class, and other clones once, few, many or no size at all.

v_call: TRBV7-2
clone_size: .
d_call: TRBD2
j_call: TRBJ2-7
cdr3_aa: CASSLGGNSYEQYF
cdr3_nt: TGTGCCAGCAGCTTGGGAGGGAACTCCTACGAGCAGTACTTC

v_call: TRBV10-2
clone_size: .
d_call: TRBD2
j_call: TRBJ2-3
cdr3_aa: CASTHGTSPRTDTQYF
cdr3_nt: TGCGCCAGCACTCACGGGACTAGCCCAAGGACAGATACGCAGTATTTT

v_call: TRBV28
clone_size: .
d_call: .
j_call: TRBJ1-2
cdr3_aa: CASRPTVNYGYTF
cdr3_nt: TGTGCCAGCAGGCCGACAGTTAACTATGGCTACACCTTC

v_call: TRBV3-1/TRBV3-2
clone_size: once
d_call: .
j_call: TRBJ2-7
cdr3_aa: CASSQGVRVREQYF
cdr3_nt: TGTGCCAGCAGCCAAGGTGTCAGGGTTCGCGAGCAGTACTTC

v_call: TRBV7-2
clone_size: once
d_call: .
j_call: TRBJ1-2
cdr3_aa: CASSPGSSQGSYGYTF
cdr3_nt: TGTGCCAGCAGCCCCGGGTCGTCACAGGGAAGCTATGGCTACACCTTC

v_call: TRBV3-1/TRBV3-2
clone_size: .
d_call: .
j_call: TRBJ2-3
cdr3_aa: CASSQGPKIDTQYF
cdr3_nt: TGTGCCAGCAGCCAGGGGCCCAAAATTGATACGCAGTATTTT

v_call: TRBV3-1/TRBV3-2
clone_size: .
d_call: .
j_call: TRBJ2-7
cdr3_aa: CASSHSDRFTYEQYF
cdr3_nt: TGTGCCAGCAGCCATTCGGACAGATTTACCTACGAGCAGTACTTC

v_call: TRBV29-1
clone_size: few
d_call: TRBD1
j_call: TRBJ2-3
cdr3_aa: CSVGTGDFTDTQYF
cdr3_nt: TGCAGCGTTGGGACAGGGGATTTCACAGATACGCAGTATTTT

v_call: TRBV7-8
clone_size: .
d_call: .
j_call: TRBJ1-6
cdr3_aa: CASSLAVTTAYNSPLHF
cdr3_nt: TGTGCCAGCAGCTTAGCGGTTACAACAGCCTATAATTCACCCCTCCACTTT

v_call: TRBV9
clone_size: .
d_call: .
j_call: TRBJ2-1
cdr3_aa: CASSQYINRDNGNEQFF
cdr3_nt: TGTGCCAGCAGCCAATACATAAACAGGGACAACGGCAATGAGCAGTTCTTC

v_call: TRBV14
clone_size: .
d_call: .
j_call: TRBJ2-5
cdr3_aa: CASSQVPLKETQYF
cdr3_nt: TGTGCCAGCAGCCAAGTTCCTCTAAAAGAGACCCAGTACTTC

v_call: TRBV7-9
clone_size: .
d_call: .
j_call: TRBJ2-1
cdr3_aa: CASSLASVEQFF
cdr3_nt: TGTGCCAGCAGCTTAGCGTCTGTCGAGCAGTTCTTC

v_call: TRBV27
clone_size: .
d_call: TRBD1
j_call: TRBJ1-1
cdr3_aa: CASSIAGGEAFF
cdr3_nt: TGTGCCAGCAGTATAGCAGGGGGGGAAGCTTTCTTT

v_call: TRBV2
clone_size: once
d_call: .
j_call: TRBJ1-4
cdr3_aa: CASSQEGLANEKLFF
cdr3_nt: TGTGCCAGCAGTCAAGAGGGGCTCGCTAATGAAAAACTGTTTTTT

v_call: TRBV20-1
clone_size: many
d_call: TRBD2
j_call: TRBJ2-3
cdr3_aa: CSASGTGLAGELDTQYF
cdr3_nt: TGCAGTGCTAGTGGTACCGGGCTAGCGGGAGAGTTAGATACGCAGTATTTT

v_call: TRBV7-7
clone_size: .
d_call: .
j_call: TRBJ2-5
cdr3_aa: CASSPSYQETQYF
cdr3_nt: TGTGCTAGCAGCCCTTCGTACCAAGAGACCCAGTACTTC

v_call: TRBV28
clone_size: .
d_call: TRBD1
j_call: TRBJ1-1
cdr3_aa: CASSRPGQGDTEAFF
cdr3_nt: TGTGCCAGCAGTCGTCCGGGACAGGGGGACACTGAAGCTTTCTTT

v_call: TRBV4-1
clone_size: .
d_call: .
j_call: TRBJ1-4
cdr3_aa: CASSQERLATNEKLFF
cdr3_nt: TGCGCCAGCAGCCAAGAACGACTTGCAACTAATGAAAAACTGTTTTTT

v_call: TRBV5-1
clone_size: .
d_call: TRBD1
j_call: TRBJ1-5
cdr3_aa: CASSPQQGAQPQHF
cdr3_nt: TGCGCCAGCAGCCCCCAGCAGGGGGCCCAGCCCCAGCATTTT

v_call: TRBV19
clone_size: .
d_call: .
j_call: TRBJ1-1
cdr3_aa: CATGGYTEAFF
cdr3_nt: TGTGCCACGGGAGGGTACACTGAAGCTTTCTTT

v_call: TRBV12-5
clone_size: .
d_call: TRBD1
j_call: TRBJ1-1
cdr3_aa: CASGLVIGQGACEAFF
cdr3_nt: TGTGCTAGTGGTTTGGTGATCGGACAGGGGGCGTGTGAAGCTTTCTTT

v_call: TRBV5-4
clone_size: .
d_call: .
j_call: TRBJ2-3
cdr3_aa: CASSLDRVSTDTQYF
cdr3_nt: TGTGCCAGCAGCTTGGACAGGGTCAGCACAGATACGCAGTATTTT

v_call: TRBV24-1
clone_size: .
d_call: .
j_call: TRBJ2-3
cdr3_aa: CATSDPGGSGHFTDTQYF
cdr3_nt: TGTGCCACCAGTGACCCGGGGGGCTCAGGCCATTTCACAGATACGCAGTATTTT

v_call: TRBV6-5
clone_size: many
d_call: TRBD2
j_call: TRBJ2-7
cdr3_aa: CASSLAGVYEQYF
cdr3_nt: TGTGCCAGCAGTCTAGCGGGAGTTTACGAGCAGTACTTC

v_call: TRBV18
clone_size: .
d_call: .
j_call: TRBJ1-3
cdr3_aa: CASSAFRSEFTSGNTIYF
cdr3_nt: TGTGCCAGCTCAGCTTTCCGATCGGAGTTTACCTCTGGAAACACCATATATTTT

v_call: TRBV7-6
clone_size: .
d_call: TRBD1
j_call: TRBJ2-7
cdr3_aa: CASSSRTGGEQYF
cdr3_nt: TGTGCCAGCAGCTCCCGGACAGGGGGCGAGCAGTACTTC

v_call: TRBV5-1
clone_size: once
d_call: TRBD1
j_call: TRBJ2-3
cdr3_aa: CASSLGGTGRTDTQYF
cdr3_nt: TGCGCCAGCAGCTTGGGCGGGACAGGACGCACAGATACGCAGTATTTT

v_call: TRBV19
clone_size: .
d_call: TRBD1
j_call: TRBJ2-7
cdr3_aa: CASSSGTGGDEQYF
cdr3_nt: TGTGCCAGTTCTTCCGGGACAGGGGGTGACGAGCAGTACTTC

v_call: TRBV7-2
clone_size: .
d_call: TRBD2
j_call: TRBJ2-7
cdr3_aa: CASSMGLAGPYEQYF
cdr3_nt: TGTGCCAGCAGCATGGGACTAGCGGGTCCCTACGAGCAGTACTTC

v_call: TRBV19
clone_size: .
d_call: .
j_call: TRBJ2-7
cdr3_aa: CASSAQGPYEQYF
cdr3_nt: TGTGCCAGTAGTGCACAGGGCCCCTACGAGCAGTACTTC

v_call: TRBV28
clone_size: .
d_call: TRBD2
j_call: TRBJ2-2
cdr3_aa: CASTHTSGTKNTGELFF
cdr3_nt: TGTGCCAGCACTCACACCTCCGGGACTAAGAACACCGGGGAGCTGTTTTTT

v_call: TRBV24-1
clone_size: .
d_call: TRBD1
j_call: TRBJ2-3
cdr3_aa: CATRTGGSDTQYF
cdr3_nt: TGTGCCACGAGGACAGGGGGATCAGATACGCAGTATTTT

v_call: TRBV9
clone_size: .
d_call: .
j_call: TRBJ2-3
cdr3_aa: CASSVEERSTDTQYF
cdr3_nt: TGTGCCAGCAGCGTAGAGGAGAGGAGCACAGATACGCAGTATTTT

v_call: TRBV2
clone_size: many
d_call: TRBD1
j_call: TRBJ1-5
cdr3_aa: CASRGHRGSNQPQHF
cdr3_nt: TGTGCCAGCAGGGGACACAGGGGGAGCAATCAGCCCCAGCATTTT

v_call: TRBV10-3
clone_size: .
d_call: .
j_call: TRBJ1-5
cdr3_aa: CAISERGFNQPQHF
cdr3_nt: TGTGCCATCAGTGAGAGGGGTTTCAATCAGCCCCAGCATTTT

v_call: TRBV19
clone_size: .
d_call: .
j_call: TRBJ2-6
cdr3_aa: CASSDSSTTLRANVLTF
cdr3_nt: TGTGCCAGTAGTGACAGCTCCACTACTCTGCGGGCCAACGTCCTGACTTTC

v_call: TRBV28
clone_size: .
d_call: .
j_call: TRBJ1-1
cdr3_aa: CASSVGSRNTEAFF
cdr3_nt: TGTGCCAGCAGTGTCGGGTCTCGGAACACTGAAGCTTTCTTT

v_call: TRBV29-1
clone_size: .
d_call: .
j_call: TRBJ2-7
cdr3_aa: CSVGGDRIPYEQYF
cdr3_nt: TGCAGCGTGGGGGGGGACAGGATTCCCTACGAGCAGTACTTC

v_call: TRBV10-3
clone_size: .
d_call: TRBD2
j_call: TRBJ2-1
cdr3_aa: CAISEVGGFNEQFF
cdr3_nt: TGTGCCATCAGTGAGGTGGGAGGGTTCAATGAGCAGTTCTTC

v_call: TRBV30
clone_size: .
d_call: .
j_call: TRBJ1-4
cdr3_aa: CAWGAGGRGKLFF
cdr3_nt: TGTGCCTGGGGGGCCGGGGGGCGCGGAAAACTGTTTTTT

v_call: TRBV5-6
clone_size: once
d_call: .
j_call: TRBJ2-7
cdr3_aa: CASSFGPSGDEQYF
cdr3_nt: TGTGCCAGCAGCTTCGGGCCCTCCGGGGACGAGCAGTACTTC

v_call: TRBV24-1
clone_size: .
d_call: TRBD1
j_call: TRBJ2-6
cdr3_aa: CATSPTGVTGANVLTF
cdr3_nt: TGTGCCACCAGTCCAACAGGGGTTACTGGGGCCAACGTCCTGACTTTC

v_call: TRBV19
clone_size: .
d_call: .
j_call: TRBJ1-5
cdr3_aa: CASDGGRYQPQHF
cdr3_nt: TGTGCCAGTGATGGGGGGAGATATCAGCCCCAGCATTTT

v_call: TRBV7-9
clone_size: .
d_call: TRBD2
j_call: TRBJ2-7
cdr3_aa: CASSLEVAGMIYEQYF
cdr3_nt: TGTGCCAGCAGCTTAGAAGTAGCGGGTATGATCTACGAGCAGTACTTC

v_call: TRBV11-1
clone_size: .
d_call: TRBD1
j_call: TRBJ2-7
cdr3_aa: CASSFRTGASYEQYF
cdr3_nt: TGTGCCAGCAGCTTCCGGACAGGGGCCTCCTACGAGCAGTACTTC